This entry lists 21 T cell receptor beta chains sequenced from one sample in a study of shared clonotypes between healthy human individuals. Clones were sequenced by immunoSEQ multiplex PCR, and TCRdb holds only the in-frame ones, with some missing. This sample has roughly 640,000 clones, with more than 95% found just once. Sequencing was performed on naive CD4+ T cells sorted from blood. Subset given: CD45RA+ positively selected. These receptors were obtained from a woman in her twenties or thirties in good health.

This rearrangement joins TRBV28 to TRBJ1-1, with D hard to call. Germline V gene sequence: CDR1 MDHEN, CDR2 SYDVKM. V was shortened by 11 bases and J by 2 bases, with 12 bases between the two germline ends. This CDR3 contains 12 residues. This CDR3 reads CAVCGLNTEAFF. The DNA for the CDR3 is TGTGCCGTTTGTGGCTTAAACACTGAAGCTTTCTTT.

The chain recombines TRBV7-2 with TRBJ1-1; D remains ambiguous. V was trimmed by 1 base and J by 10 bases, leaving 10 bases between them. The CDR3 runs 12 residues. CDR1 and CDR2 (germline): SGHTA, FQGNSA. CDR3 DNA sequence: TGTGCCAGCAGCTTAGTGCGGGAGAGAGCTTTCTTT. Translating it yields CASSLVRERAFF.

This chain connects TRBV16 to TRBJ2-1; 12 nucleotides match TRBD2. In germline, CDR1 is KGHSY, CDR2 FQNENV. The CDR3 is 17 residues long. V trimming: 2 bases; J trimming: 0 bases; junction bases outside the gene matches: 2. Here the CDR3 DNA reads TGTGCCAGCAGCCAACTAGCGGGAGGGGGCTCCTACAATGAGCAGTTCTTC. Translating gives CASSQLAGGGSYNEQFF.

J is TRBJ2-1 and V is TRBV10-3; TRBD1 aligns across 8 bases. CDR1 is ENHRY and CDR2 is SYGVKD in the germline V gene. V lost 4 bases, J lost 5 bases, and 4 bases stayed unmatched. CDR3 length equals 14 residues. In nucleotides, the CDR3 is TGTGCCATCAGTGGGACAGGGTGGGACAATGAGCAGTTCTTC. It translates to CAISGTGWDNEQFF.

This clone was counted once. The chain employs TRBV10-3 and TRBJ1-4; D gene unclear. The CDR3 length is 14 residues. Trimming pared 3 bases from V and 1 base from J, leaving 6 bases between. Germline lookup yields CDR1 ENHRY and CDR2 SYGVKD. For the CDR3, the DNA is TGTGCCATCAGTGATGAGCGAACTAATGAAAAACTGTTTTTT. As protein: CAISDERTNEKLFF.

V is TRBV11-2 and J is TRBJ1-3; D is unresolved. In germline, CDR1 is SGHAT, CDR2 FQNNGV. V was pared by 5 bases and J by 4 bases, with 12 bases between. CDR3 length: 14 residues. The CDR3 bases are TGTGCCAGCAGCCTCACCGGGCCCGGAAACACCATATATTTT. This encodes CASSLTGPGNTIYF.

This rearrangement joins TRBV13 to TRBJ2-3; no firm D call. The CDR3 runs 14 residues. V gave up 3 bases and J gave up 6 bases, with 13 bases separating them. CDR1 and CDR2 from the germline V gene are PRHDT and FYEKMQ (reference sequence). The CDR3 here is CASSFGVAVDTQYF. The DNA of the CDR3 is TGTGCCAGCAGCTTTGGGGTAGCTGTTGATACGCAGTATTTT. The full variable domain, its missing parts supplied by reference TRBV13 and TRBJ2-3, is AAGVIQSPRHLIKEKRETATLKCYPIPRHDTVYWYQQGPGQDPQFLISFYEKMQSDKGSIPDRFSAQQFSDYHSELNMSSLELGDSALYFCASSFGVAVDTQYFGPGTRLTVL.

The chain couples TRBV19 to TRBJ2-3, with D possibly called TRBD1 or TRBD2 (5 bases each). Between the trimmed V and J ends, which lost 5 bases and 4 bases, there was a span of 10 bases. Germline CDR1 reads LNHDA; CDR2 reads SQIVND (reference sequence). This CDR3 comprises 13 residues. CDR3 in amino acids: CASSVGRSDTQYF. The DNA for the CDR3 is TGTGCCAGTAGTGTGGGACGCTCAGATACGCAGTATTTT. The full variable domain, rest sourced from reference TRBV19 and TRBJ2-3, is DGGITQSPKYLFRKEGQNVTLSCEQNLNHDAMYWYRQDPGQGLRLIYYSQIVNDFQKGDIAEGYSVSREKKESFPLTVTSAQKNPTAFYLCASSVGRSDTQYFGPGTRLTVL.

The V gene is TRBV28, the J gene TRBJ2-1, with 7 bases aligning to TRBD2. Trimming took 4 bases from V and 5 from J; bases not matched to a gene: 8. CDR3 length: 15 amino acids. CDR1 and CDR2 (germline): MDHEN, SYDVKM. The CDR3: CASSSLADQHNEQFF. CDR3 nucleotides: TGTGCCAGCAGTTCGCTAGCGGATCAACACAATGAGCAGTTCTTC.

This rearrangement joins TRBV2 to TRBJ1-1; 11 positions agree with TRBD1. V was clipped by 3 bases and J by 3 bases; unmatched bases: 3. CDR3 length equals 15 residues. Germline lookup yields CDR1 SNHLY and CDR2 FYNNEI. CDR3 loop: CASSERTGGYTEAFF. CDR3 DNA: TGTGCCAGCAGTGAGAGGACAGGGGGCTACACTGAAGCTTTCTTT.

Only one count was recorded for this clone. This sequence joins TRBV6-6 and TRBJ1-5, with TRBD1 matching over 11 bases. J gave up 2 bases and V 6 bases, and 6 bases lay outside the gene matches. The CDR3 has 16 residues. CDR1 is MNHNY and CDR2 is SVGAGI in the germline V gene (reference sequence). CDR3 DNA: TGTGCCAGCAGACCCGGACAGGGGGCCCGCAATCAGCCCCAGCATTTT. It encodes CASRPGQGARNQPQHF.

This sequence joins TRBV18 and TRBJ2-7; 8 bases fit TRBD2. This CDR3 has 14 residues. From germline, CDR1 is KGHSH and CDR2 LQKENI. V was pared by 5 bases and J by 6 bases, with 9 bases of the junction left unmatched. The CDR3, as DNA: TGTGCCAGCTCAACCGGGACTAGAACGGGCGAGCAGTACTTC. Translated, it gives CASSTGTRTGEQYF.

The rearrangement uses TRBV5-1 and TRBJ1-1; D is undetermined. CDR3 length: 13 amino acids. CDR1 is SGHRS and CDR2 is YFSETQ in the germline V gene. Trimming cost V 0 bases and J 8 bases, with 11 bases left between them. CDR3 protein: CASSLGLGSEAFF. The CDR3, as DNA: TGCGCCAGCAGCTTGGGTCTGGGTTCCGAAGCTTTCTTT.

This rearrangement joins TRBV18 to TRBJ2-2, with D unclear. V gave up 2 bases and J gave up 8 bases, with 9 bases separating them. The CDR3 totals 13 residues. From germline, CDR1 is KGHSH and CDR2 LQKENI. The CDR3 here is CASSPSWDGELFF. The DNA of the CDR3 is TGTGCCAGCTCACCAAGTTGGGATGGGGAGCTGTTTTTT.

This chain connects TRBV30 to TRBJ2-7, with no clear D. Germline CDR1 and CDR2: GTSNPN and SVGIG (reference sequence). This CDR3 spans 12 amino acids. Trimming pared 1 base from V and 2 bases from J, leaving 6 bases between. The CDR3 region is CAWSGVTYEQYF. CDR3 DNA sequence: TGTGCCTGGAGTGGAGTTACCTACGAGCAGTACTTC.

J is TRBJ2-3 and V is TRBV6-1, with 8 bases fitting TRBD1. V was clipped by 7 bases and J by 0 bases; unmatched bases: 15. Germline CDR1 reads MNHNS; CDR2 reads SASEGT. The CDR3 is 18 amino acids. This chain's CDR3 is CASIDGAGGPTSTDTQYF. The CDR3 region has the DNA TGTGCCAGCATTGATGGCGCAGGGGGCCCTACTAGCACAGATACGCAGTATTTT.

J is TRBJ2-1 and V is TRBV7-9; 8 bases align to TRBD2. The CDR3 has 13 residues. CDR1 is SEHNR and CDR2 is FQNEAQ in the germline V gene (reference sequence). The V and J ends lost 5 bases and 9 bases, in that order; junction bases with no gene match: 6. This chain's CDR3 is CASSELAGSEQFF. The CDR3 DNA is TGTGCCAGCAGCGAGTTAGCGGGAAGTGAGCAGTTCTTC.

The CDR3 nucleotides read TGTGCCAGCTCACCACCGGGCTCAAGCTCCTACGAGCAGTACTTC. Its translation is CASSPPGSSSYEQYF. The chain uses TRBV18 and TRBJ2-7; D remains unclear. This CDR3 comprises 15 residues. Trimming cost V 0 bases and J 0 bases, with 9 bases left between them. Germline V gives CDR1 KGHSH, CDR2 LQKENI. Together with reference TRBV18 and TRBJ2-7, the CDR3 gives the full variable domain: NAGVMQNPRHLVRRRGQEARLRCSPMKGHSHVYWYRQLPEEGLKFMVYLQKENIIDESGMPKERFSAEFPKEGPSILRIQQVVRGDSAAYFCASSPPGSSSYEQYFGPGTRLTVT.

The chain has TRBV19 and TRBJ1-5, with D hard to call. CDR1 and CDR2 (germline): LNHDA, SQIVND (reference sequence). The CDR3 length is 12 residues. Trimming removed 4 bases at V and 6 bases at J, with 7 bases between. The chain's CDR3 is CASSREGQPQHF. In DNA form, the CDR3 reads TGTGCCAGTAGTAGGGAGGGTCAGCCCCAGCATTTT. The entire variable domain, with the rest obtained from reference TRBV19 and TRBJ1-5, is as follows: DGGITQSPKYLFRKEGQNVTLSCEQNLNHDAMYWYRQDPGQGLRLIYYSQIVNDFQKGDIAEGYSVSREKKESFPLTVTSAQKNPTAFYLCASSREGQPQHFGDGTRLSIL.

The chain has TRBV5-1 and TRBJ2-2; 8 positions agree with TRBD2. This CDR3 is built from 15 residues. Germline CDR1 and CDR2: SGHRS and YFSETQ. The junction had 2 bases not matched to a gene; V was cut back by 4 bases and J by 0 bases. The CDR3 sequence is CASSVAGPNTGELFF. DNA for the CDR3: TGCGCCAGCAGCGTAGCGGGACCGAACACCGGGGAGCTGTTTTTT.

CDR3 coding DNA: TGTGCCAGTAGTACAGACGACACTAGCACAGATACGCAGTATTTT. This encodes CASSTDDTSTDTQYF. The chain is built from TRBV19 and TRBJ2-3; no definite D call. Germline CDR1 LNHDA, CDR2 SQIVND (reference sequence). Trimming shortened V by 4 bases and J by 0 bases, and 11 bases separated the two germline ends. CDR3 size: 15 residues. Together with reference TRBV19 and TRBJ2-3, the CDR3 gives the full variable domain: DGGITQSPKYLFRKEGQNVTLSCEQNLNHDAMYWYRQDPGQGLRLIYYSQIVNDFQKGDIAEGYSVSREKKESFPLTVTSAQKNPTAFYLCASSTDDTSTDTQYFGPGTRLTVL.